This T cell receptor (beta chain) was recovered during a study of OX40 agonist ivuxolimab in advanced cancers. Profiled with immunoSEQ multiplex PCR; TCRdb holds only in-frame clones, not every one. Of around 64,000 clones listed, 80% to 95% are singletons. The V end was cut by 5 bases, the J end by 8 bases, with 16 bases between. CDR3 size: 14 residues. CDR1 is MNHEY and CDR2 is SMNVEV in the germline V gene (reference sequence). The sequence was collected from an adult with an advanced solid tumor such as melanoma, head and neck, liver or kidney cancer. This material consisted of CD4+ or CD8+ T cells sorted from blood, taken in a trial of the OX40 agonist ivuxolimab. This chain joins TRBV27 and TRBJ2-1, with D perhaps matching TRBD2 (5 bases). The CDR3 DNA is TGTGCCAGCAGTCCCCAAGGACTCGCCGATGAGCAGTTCTTC. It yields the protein CASSPQGLADEQFF.